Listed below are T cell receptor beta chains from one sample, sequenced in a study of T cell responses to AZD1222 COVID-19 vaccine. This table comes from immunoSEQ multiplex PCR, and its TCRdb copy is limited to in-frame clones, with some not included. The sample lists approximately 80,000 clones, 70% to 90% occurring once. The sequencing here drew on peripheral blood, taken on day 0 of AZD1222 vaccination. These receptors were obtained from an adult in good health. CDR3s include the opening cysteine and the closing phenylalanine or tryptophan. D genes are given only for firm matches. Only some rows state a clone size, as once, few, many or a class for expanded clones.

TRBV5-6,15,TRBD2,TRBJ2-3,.,TGTGCCAGCAGCCAGTTGACTAGCGACACAGATACGCAGTATTTT,CASSQLTSDTDTQYF
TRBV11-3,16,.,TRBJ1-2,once,TGTGCCAGCAGCTTAGATGTCCTCGGCGGCGGCTATGGCTACACCTTC,CASSLDVLGGGYGYTF
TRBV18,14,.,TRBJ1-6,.,TGTGCCAGCTCACTGCAGGAAAACAATTCACCCCTCCACTTT,CASSLQENNSPLHF
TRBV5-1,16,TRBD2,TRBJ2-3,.,TGCGCCAGCAGCTTGTCCGCGGGGGGGCCGTCAGATACGCAGTATTTT,CASSLSAGGPSDTQYF
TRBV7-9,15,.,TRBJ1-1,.,TGTGCCAGCAGCTTGGAGGGAAATACGAACACTGAAGCTTTCTTT,CASSLEGNTNTEAFF
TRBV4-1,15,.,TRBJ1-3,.,TGCGCCAGCAGCCAAGAGGCCTCCGCAGGAAACACCATATATTTT,CASSQEASAGNTIYF
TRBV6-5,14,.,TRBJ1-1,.,TGTGCCAGCATAATTTCCGGGTCCAACACTGAAGCTTTCTTT,CASIISGSNTEAFF
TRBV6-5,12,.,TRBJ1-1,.,TGTGCCAGCAGTTACTCCGCGGGGGGGGCTTTCTTT,CASSYSAGGAFF
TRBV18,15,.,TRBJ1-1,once,TGTGCCAGCTCACGGGCAGGGGAGGGGAACACTGAAGCTTTCTTT,CASSRAGEGNTEAFF
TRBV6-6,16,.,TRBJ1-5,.,TGTGCCAGCAGTTACCCCCGTGGGGCGTCTGGTCAGCCCCAGCATTTT,CASSYPRGASGQPQHF
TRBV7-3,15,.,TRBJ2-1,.,TGTGCCAGCAGCCAAAACCTAGGGGTGGGCAATGAGCAGTTCTTC,CASSQNLGVGNEQFF
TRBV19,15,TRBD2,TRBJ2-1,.,TGTGCCAGTAGTATACTAGCGGGGGTAAACAATGAGCAGTTCTTC,CASSILAGVNNEQFF
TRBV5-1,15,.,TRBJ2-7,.,TGCGCCAGCAGCTCGCTGACAGGTATATCCTACGAGCAGTACTTC,CASSSLTGISYEQYF
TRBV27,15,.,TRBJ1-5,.,TGTGCCAGCAGTTTATTGCCAGATAGCAATCAGCCCCAGCATTTT,CASSLLPDSNQPQHF
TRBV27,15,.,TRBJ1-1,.,TGTGCCAGCAGTCCTCTCGCCACAACGAACACTGAAGCTTTCTTT,CASSPLATTNTEAFF
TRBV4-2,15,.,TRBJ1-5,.,TGTGCCAGCAGCCAAAAGGGACATAGCAATCAGCCCCAGCATTTT,CASSQKGHSNQPQHF
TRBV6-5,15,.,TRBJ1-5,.,TGTGCCAGCAGTTACTCGGGCAGTAGCAATCAGCCCCAGCATTTT,CASSYSGSSNQPQHF
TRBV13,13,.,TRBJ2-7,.,TGTGCCAGCAGCTTAGGGTACCCCTACGAGCAGTACTTC,CASSLGYPYEQYF
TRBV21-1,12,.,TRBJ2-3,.,TGTGCCAGCATCGTAGGGCCAGATACGCAGTATTTT,CASIVGPDTQYF
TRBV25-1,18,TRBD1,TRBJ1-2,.,TGTGCCAGCAGTGAGTTAGCCGATAGACAGGGACAGGCCTATGGCTACACCTTC,CASSELADRQGQAYGYTF
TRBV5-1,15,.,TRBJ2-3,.,TGCGCCAGCAGCCCCGGACTGACGATCACAGATACGCAGTATTTT,CASSPGLTITDTQYF
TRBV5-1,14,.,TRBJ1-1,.,TGCGCCAGCAGCTTGGAGCAGGGGAACACTGAAGCTTTCTTT,CASSLEQGNTEAFF
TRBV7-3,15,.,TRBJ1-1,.,TGTGCCAGCAGCTTAATGCGGGCAGTGGGTACTGAAGCTTTCTTT,CASSLMRAVGTEAFF
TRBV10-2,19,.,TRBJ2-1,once,TGCGCCAGCAGTGAGCCGGGTGGCGCGCCCGGCAGCTCCTACAATGAGCAGTTCTTC,CASSEPGGAPGSSYNEQFF